This T cell receptor beta chain appears in the sequencing data of a study of blood T cell repertoires in COVID-19. At the level of the study: The cDNA or gDNA used as material had been derived from T cells, B-cell-depleted T cells, or PBMCs.

This clone turned up a few times. V lost 2 bases and J lost 4; bases outside the gene matches: 8. The CDR3 is made up of 15 amino acids. Per the germline V gene, CDR1 is SGDLS and CDR2 is YYNGEE. Per the study methods: The authors estimated nucleated cell counts from reference gene primer amplification. Assay: immunoSEQ multiplex PCR; the TCRdb copy retains only in-frame clones and omits some. The D gene and trimming were derived from the DNA, and the V and J assignments and clone size from that table. The table has about 330,000 clones, more than 70% seen once. Sample: PBMCs or T cells enriched from blood (not recorded which). The chain uses TRBV9 and TRBJ1-1, with 7 bases fitting TRBD1. The sequence came from a woman younger than 45 who had recovered from COVID-19. The CDR3 DNA sequence: TGTGCCAGCAGCGTGGAACAGGGGTGGCCCACTGAAGCTTTCTTT. It encodes CASSVEQGWPTEAFF.